This TCR beta chain was recorded in a study of cytomegalovirus exposure and HLA in healthy donors. PCR employed 60 Vbeta and 13 Jbeta primers. The protocol was immunoSEQ multiplex PCR, while the TCRdb copy is restricted to in-frame clones and leaves out a portion. The sample holds about 70,000 clones; 86% are singletons and the top ten take roughly 2%. This CDR3 is 15 amino acids long. Trimming stripped 3 bases from V and 1 base from J, with 12 bases between. The V gene's germline CDR1 is SNHLY and CDR2 FYNNEI. The chain carries TRBV2 and TRBJ1-1; no reliable D call. The receptor was derived from a woman in her 30s in good health and CMV-seronegative. Sequencing used PBMCs. Here the CDR3 reads CASSDDPAGNTEAFF. The CDR3 coding sequence is TGTGCCAGCAGTGACGATCCTGCGGGGAACACTGAAGCTTTCTTT.